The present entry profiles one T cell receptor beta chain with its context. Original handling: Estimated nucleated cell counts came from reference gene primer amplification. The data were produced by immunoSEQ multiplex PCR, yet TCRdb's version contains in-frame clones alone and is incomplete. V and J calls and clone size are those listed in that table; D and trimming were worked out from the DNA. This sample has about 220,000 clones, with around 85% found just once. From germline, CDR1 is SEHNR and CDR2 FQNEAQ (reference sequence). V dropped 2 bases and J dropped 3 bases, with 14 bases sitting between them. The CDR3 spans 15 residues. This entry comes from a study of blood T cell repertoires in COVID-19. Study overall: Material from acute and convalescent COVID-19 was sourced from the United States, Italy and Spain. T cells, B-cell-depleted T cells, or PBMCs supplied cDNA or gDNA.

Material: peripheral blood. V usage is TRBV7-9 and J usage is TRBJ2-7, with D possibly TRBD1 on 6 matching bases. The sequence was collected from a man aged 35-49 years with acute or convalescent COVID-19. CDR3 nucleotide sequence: TGTGCCAGCAGCTTATCTGGACAGCGAGACTACGAGCAGTACTTC. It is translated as CASSLSGQRDYEQYF.